The 25 T cell receptor beta chains below come from one sample, sequenced in a study of CD8 T cells in ankylosing spondylitis (dated by TCRdb to the late 2010s). The investigation overall reported the following: A TCR beta motif of about eight highly homologous amino acid variants appeared characteristic of blood from ankylosing spondylitis patients.

These receptors have no identified antigens. The library relied on 5' RACE. Instrument used: Illumina HiSeq 2500. TCRdb passed the public sequencing reads through fastp at Q25 and MiXCR, retaining productive beta sequences. Here each entry gathers all rows of one CDR3 protein and keeps the most common genes and DNA. For this sample there are around 490,000 distinct CDR3 sequences; about 5.2% appear just once. Of the sample, 3% to 4.5% is held by the ten largest clones. Sequencing used blood, either unsorted or a sorted T cell fraction (not recorded which). The receptor set was obtained from a male donor with ankylosing spondylitis.

This chain connects TRBV11-3 to TRBJ2-7, with 9 positions matching TRBD1. V lost 5 bases and J lost 3; bases outside the gene matches: 8. Looked up from germline, CDR1 is SGHNT and CDR2 is YENEEA. The CDR3 consists of 15 residues. The CDR3 here is CASSPRTGAYYEQYF. As DNA, the CDR3 is TGTGCCAGCAGCCCTAGGACAGGGGCCTACTACGAGCAGTACTTC.

The rearrangement joins TRBV28 to TRBJ2-6; D call uncertain. CDR3 size: 16 residues. Trimming stripped 7 bases from V and 1 base from J, with 14 bases between. Germline V gene sequence: CDR1 MDHEN, CDR2 SYDVKM. The CDR3 loop reads CASTLGHASGANVLTF. CDR3 DNA: TGTGCCAGCACCCTGGGCCACGCATCTGGGGCCAACGTCCTGACTTTC.

At least ten counts were recorded for this clonotype. This chain links TRBV4-3 with TRBJ1-2; 7 bases match TRBD1. Germline V gene lookup returns CDR1 LGHNA and CDR2 YSLEER. The CDR3 runs 14 residues. Losses at the gene ends were 3 bases for V and 9 bases for J; bases not matched to a gene: 10. The CDR3 spells CASSQHQGGVSYTF. For the CDR3, the DNA is TGCGCCAGCAGCCAGCATCAGGGGGGGGTGAGCTACACCTTC.

This clonotype was observed at least ten times. The V and J genes are TRBV20-1 and TRBJ1-2, with 7 bases lining up with TRBD1. The CDR3 consists of 12 residues. The germline CDR1 and CDR2 sequences are DFQATT and SNEGSKA (reference sequence). Trimming removed 3 bases from V and 10 bases from J; junction bases left unmatched: 8. CDR3 loop: CSARHGQDHYTF. CDR3 sequence (DNA): TGCAGTGCTAGGCACGGACAGGACCACTACACCTTC.

This chain joins TRBV28 and TRBJ2-7; 7 nucleotides match TRBD2. This CDR3 contains 17 residues. V lost 4 bases to trimming and J lost 0 bases; unmatched junction nucleotides: 12. The germline V gene has CDR1 MDHEN and CDR2 SYDVKM. The DNA for the CDR3 is TGTGCCAGCAGTTCAAGACGGGGAGGGTTTGGCTCCTACGAGCAGTACTTC. This codes for CASSSRRGGFGSYEQYF. The full variable domain, in which reference TRBV28 and TRBJ2-7 provide the parts outside the CDR3, is DVKVTQSSRYLVKRTGEKVFLECVQDMDHENMFWYRQDPGLGLRLIYFSYDVKMKEKGDIPEGYSVSREKKERFSLILESASTNQTSMYLCASSSRRGGFGSYEQYFGPGTRLTVT.

The table lists this clonotype with many counts. V is TRBV27 and J is TRBJ1-2, with D perhaps TRBD1 (6 bases). Germline values: CDR1 MNHEY, CDR2 SMNVEV (reference sequence). This CDR3 has 15 residues. V was trimmed by 3 bases and J by 5 bases, leaving 16 bases between them. The CDR3 DNA sequence: TGTGCCAGCAGTTTTGGGTCAGGGGTGGATTATGGCTACACCTTC. This codes for CASSFGSGVDYGYTF.

There are many counts of this clonotype. The chain employs TRBV7-6 and TRBJ1-2; no clear D. CDR3 length: 14 residues. The V end was cut by 5 bases, the J end by 8 bases, with 18 bases between. Germline values: CDR1 SGHVS, CDR2 FNYEAQ. The CDR3: CASSPDYTGWGYTF. CDR3 DNA: TGTGCCAGCAGCCCCGACTACACCGGATGGGGCTACACCTTC.

This clonotype was counted many times. The chain combines TRBV6-2 or TRBV6-3 with TRBJ2-1; TRBD2 is a possible D gene (5 bases). Trimming removed 6 bases at V and 2 bases at J, with 14 bases between. CDR1 and CDR2 (germline): MNHEY, SVGEGT. CDR3 length equals 15 residues. CDR3 loop: CASRRTRPTYNEQFF. CDR3 DNA: TGTGCCAGCAGACGGACTCGACCCACCTACAATGAGCAGTTCTTC.

In this sample, this clonotype turned up a few times. The rearrangement uses TRBV4-3 and TRBJ2-1, with D unclear. Germline V CDR1 and CDR2: LGHNA, YSLEER. The CDR3 totals 14 residues. Deletions cut 0 bases from V and 6 bases from J, with 9 bases between. CDR3 protein: CASSQEGDFNEQFF. The CDR3 region has the DNA TGCGCCAGCAGCCAAGAGGGCGACTTCAATGAGCAGTTCTTC.

This clonotype was seen repeatedly, ten times or more. The genes are TRBV5-1 and TRBJ2-5; D gene uncertain. This CDR3 has 14 residues. Per the germline V gene, CDR1 is SGHRS and CDR2 is YFSETQ. V lost 0 bases and J 5 bases, leaving 11 bases between the germline ends. This CDR3 is CASSLGTAEETQYF. CDR3 sequence (DNA): TGCGCCAGCAGCTTGGGAACAGCTGAGGAGACCCAGTACTTC.

V and J are TRBV28 and TRBJ2-1; no firm D call. The V and J ends lost 7 bases and 4 bases respectively, with 11 bases between them. Germline CDR1 is MDHEN and CDR2 is SYDVKM. The CDR3 covers 13 residues. Here the CDR3 reads CASTWSSYNEQFF. The CDR3 nucleotides are TGTGCCAGCACCTGGTCGAGTTACAATGAGCAGTTCTTC.

This clonotype was picked up many times. The chain couples TRBV29-1 to TRBJ1-1; D ambiguous. The CDR3 loop spans 11 amino acids. V lost 6 bases to trimming and J lost 6 bases, with 11 bases between them. CDR1 and CDR2 (germline): SQVTM, ANQGSEA. The CDR3 here is CSVPDASEAFF. CDR3 nucleotide sequence: TGCAGCGTGCCGGACGCCTCTGAAGCTTTCTTT. Supplemented by reference TRBV29-1 and TRBJ1-1, the full variable domain reads SAVISQKPSRDICQRGTSLTIQCQVDSQVTMMFWYRQQPGQSLTLIATANQGSEATYESGFVIDKFPISRPNLTFSTLTVSNMSPEDSSIYLCSVPDASEAFFGQGTRLTVV.

This clonotype was counted only a few times. The chain has TRBV5-1 and TRBJ2-5; 9 bases are shared with TRBD2. Trimming cost V 3 bases and J 4 bases; bases outside gene matches: 13. The CDR3 sequence is 17 residues long. From germline, CDR1 is SGHRS and CDR2 YFSETQ. In nucleotides, the CDR3 is TGCGCCAGCAGCTCCGCCGACGCGGGGGGGCTTGGAGAGACCCAGTACTTC. It codes for CASSSADAGGLGETQYF.

In this sample, this clonotype turned up many times. The chain couples TRBV20-1 to TRBJ2-3; no clear D. The V gene's germline CDR1 is DFQATT and CDR2 SNEGSKA (reference sequence). The CDR3 has 13 residues. Trimming removed 4 bases at V and 3 bases at J, with 11 bases between. CDR3 protein: CSATKRATDTQYF. CDR3 bases: TGCAGTGCTACTAAAAGGGCGACAGATACGCAGTATTTT.

This clonotype was found many times. The V call is TRBV10-3, the J call TRBJ2-2; perhaps TRBD2 as D (5 bases). The CDR3 spans 14 residues. The V end lost 0 bases, the J end lost 4 bases, and 6 bases lay between the germline ends. From germline, CDR1 is ENHRY and CDR2 SYGVKD. DNA of the CDR3: TGTGCCATCAGTGAGTCGAGGGCCACCGGGGAGCTGTTTTTT. Amino acids: CAISESRATGELFF.

In this sample, this clonotype turned up many times. The rearrangement uses TRBV27 and TRBJ1-4; 9 nucleotides line up with TRBD1. Trimming at V came to 4 bases and at J to 10 bases, leaving 16 bases not matched to a gene. From germline, CDR1 is MNHEY and CDR2 SMNVEV (reference sequence). CDR3 length: 17 amino acids. This chain's CDR3 is CASSSIDWTGDYRKLFF. As DNA, the CDR3 is TGTGCCAGCAGTTCAATAGATTGGACAGGGGATTATCGAAAACTGTTTTTT.

This clonotype was detected many times. The V and J genes are TRBV4-1 and TRBJ1-5; D uncertain. Germline V gene sequence: CDR1 MGHRA, CDR2 YSYEKL. CDR3 length: 16 amino acids. The V gene lost 0 bases and the J gene lost 0 bases, with 9 bases spanning the gap. CDR3 nucleotides: TGCGCCAGCAGCCAAGACAGCCCTTATAGCAATCAGCCCCAGCATTTT. Translating it yields CASSQDSPYSNQPQHF.

The chain couples TRBV2 to TRBJ2-5; D unclear. This CDR3 region has 14 residues. The V gene's germline CDR1 is SNHLY and CDR2 FYNNEI. The V end was cut by 5 bases, the J end by 3 bases, with 13 bases between. The DNA of the CDR3 is TGTGCCAGCAGTTTGGCGAGCGTCGAAGAGACCCAGTACTTC. Its protein is CASSLASVEETQYF. The full variable domain, in which reference TRBV2 and TRBJ2-5 provide the parts outside the CDR3, is EPEVTQTPSHQVTQMGQEVILRCVPISNHLYFYWYRQILGQKVEFLVSFYNNEISEKSEIFDDQFSVERPDGSNFTLKIRSTKLEDSAMYFCASSLASVEETQYFGPGTRLLVL.

This clonotype was seen at least ten times. The V and J genes are TRBV5-1 and TRBJ1-4; tentatively, D is TRBD1 (6 bases). The CDR3 covers 15 residues. V was clipped by 5 bases and J by 5 bases, with 16 bases between them. Germline assignment: CDR1 SGHRS and CDR2 YFSETQ. The CDR3 loop reads CASSFDRNDNEKLFF. The DNA for the CDR3 is TGCGCCAGCAGTTTTGACAGGAACGACAATGAAAAACTGTTTTTT.

Worth noting for this clonotype: Just one base apart from a much larger clone, this may be a read error. This chain connects TRBV20-1 to TRBJ2-2; no reliable D call. Germline V gene sequence: CDR1 DFQATT, CDR2 SNEGSKA (reference sequence). Trimming removed 5 bases at V and 4 bases at J, with 17 bases between. The CDR3 sequence is 15 residues long. CDR3 region: CSAADPMASTGELFF. CDR3 DNA: TGCAGTGCTGCTGACCCCATGGCTAGCACCGGGGAGCTGTTTTTT.

The chain employs TRBV20-1 and TRBJ2-3, with D possibly being TRBD1 or TRBD2 (5 bases each). CDR3 length: 15 residues. V gave up 6 bases and J gave up 1 base, with 17 bases separating them. The germline gives CDR1 DFQATT, CDR2 SNEGSKA (reference sequence). For the CDR3, the DNA is TGCAGTGCCCCGGGCCTCCCGGGGCGCACAGATACGCAGTATTTT. This sequence encodes CSAPGLPGRTDTQYF.

This clonotype has a count of ten or more. The genes are TRBV5-1 and TRBJ1-5; 7 nucleotides agree with TRBD1. In germline, CDR1 is SGHRS, CDR2 YFSETQ. The CDR3 is 15 residues long. V lost 1 base to trimming and J lost 0 bases; unmatched junction nucleotides: 1. CDR3 DNA sequence: TGCGCCAGCAGCTTGACAGGGGATAGCAATCAGCCCCAGCATTTT. It is translated as CASSLTGDSNQPQHF.

V usage is TRBV4-1 and J usage is TRBJ2-3; 13 nucleotides line up with TRBD2. Germline lookup yields CDR1 MGHRA and CDR2 YSYEKL. Trimming removed 2 bases from V and 3 bases from J; junction bases left unmatched: 14. The CDR3 covers 20 residues. For the CDR3, the DNA is TGCGCCAGCAGCCAATCTACTAGCGGGAGGGCCGATGTTGCGACAGATACGCAGTATTTT. The encoded protein is CASSQSTSGRADVATDTQYF.

CDR3 in amino acids: CASSLAPDGANYGYTF. The CDR3 region has the DNA TGTGCCAGCAGCTTAGCTCCCGACGGGGCTAACTATGGCTACACCTTC. The chain employs TRBV7-6 and TRBJ1-2; D gene ambiguous. Trimming cost V 0 bases and J 0 bases, with 11 bases left between them. The CDR3 runs 16 residues. The V gene's germline CDR1 is SGHVS and CDR2 FNYEAQ.

This clonotype was detected many times. The CDR3 sequence is CSARDPRSDTDTQYF. CDR3 nucleotides: TGCAGTGCTAGAGACCCGCGGAGTGACACAGATACGCAGTATTTT. The chain is built from TRBV20-1 and TRBJ2-3; D gene uncertain. Germline-derived CDR1 and CDR2 are DFQATT and SNEGSKA (reference sequence). V lost 0 bases and J lost 2, with 12 bases in between. This CDR3 spans 15 amino acids.